The rows below give T cell receptor beta chains drawn from one sample of a study of control samples from healthy donors and cancer patients. Profiling relied on immunoSEQ multiplex PCR, and the TCRdb table lists in-frame clones only, not all of them. The data contain around 120,000 clones, approximately 88% of them singletons. Sequencing was carried out using blood. The origin of the receptors is a middle-aged man in good health. The CDR3 runs from the conserved cysteine through the conserved F or W. Each record gives: V gene, CDR3 length, clone size, CDR3 protein. Only some rows state a clone size, as once, few, many or a class for expanded clones.

V gene: TRBV5-6
CDR3 length: 14
clone size: .
CDR3 protein: CASSPGGWGAEQYF

V gene: TRBV7-2
CDR3 length: 12
clone size: .
CDR3 protein: CASGIEGRVAFF

V gene: TRBV12-3/TRBV12-4
CDR3 length: 12
clone size: .
CDR3 protein: CASTTANYGYTF

V gene: TRBV15
CDR3 length: 15
clone size: .
CDR3 protein: CATSDSGGALNTQYF

V gene: TRBV21-1
CDR3 length: 14
clone size: .
CDR3 protein: CASSPSGGRKTQYF

V gene: TRBV30
CDR3 length: 15
clone size: .
CDR3 protein: CAWSITGGWDTEAFF

V gene: TRBV10-2
CDR3 length: 14
clone size: .
CDR3 protein: CASSMDRKIEKLFF

V gene: TRBV6-2/TRBV6-3
CDR3 length: 13
clone size: .
CDR3 protein: CASSYEGNTEAFF

V gene: TRBV5-1
CDR3 length: 16
clone size: .
CDR3 protein: CASSFPGTTNTGELFF

V gene: TRBV9
CDR3 length: 18
clone size: .
CDR3 protein: CASSANSVSLLSGNTIYF

V gene: TRBV11-2
CDR3 length: 16
clone size: .
CDR3 protein: CASSSTSGGYQETQYF

V gene: TRBV11-2
CDR3 length: 15
clone size: .
CDR3 protein: CASSLGQAFTDTQYF

V gene: TRBV28
CDR3 length: 16
clone size: .
CDR3 protein: CASSFLSPGQGGVAFF

V gene: TRBV7-8
CDR3 length: 12
clone size: .
CDR3 protein: CASSPRGQEAFF

V gene: TRBV6-1
CDR3 length: 15
clone size: once
CDR3 protein: CASSDPGQGLYGYTF

V gene: TRBV12-5
CDR3 length: 16
clone size: .
CDR3 protein: CASGGRDLATNEKLFF

V gene: TRBV19
CDR3 length: 14
clone size: .
CDR3 protein: CASSVTSGVKEQFF

V gene: TRBV7-6
CDR3 length: 17
clone size: .
CDR3 protein: CASSQLAGGSGANVLTF

V gene: TRBV7-3
CDR3 length: 15
clone size: .
CDR3 protein: CASSFGDSLTDTQYF

V gene: TRBV5-1
CDR3 length: 16
clone size: .
CDR3 protein: CASSLVSSGGLNEQFF

V gene: TRBV10-2
CDR3 length: 14
clone size: few
CDR3 protein: CASTSGAINTEAFF

V gene: TRBV19
CDR3 length: 13
clone size: few
CDR3 protein: CATGGPQVHEQYF

V gene: TRBV11-2
CDR3 length: 15
clone size: .
CDR3 protein: CASSSAGSDSGELFF

V gene: TRBV20-1
CDR3 length: 12
clone size: .
CDR3 protein: CSANDIGAEQYF

V gene: TRBV24-1
CDR3 length: 15
clone size: .
CDR3 protein: CATSDPRTVYGGYTF

V gene: TRBV12-3/TRBV12-4
CDR3 length: 13
clone size: .
CDR3 protein: CASRGYSNQPQHF

V gene: TRBV7-3
CDR3 length: 13
clone size: few
CDR3 protein: CASSPGLPNEQFF

V gene: TRBV6-1
CDR3 length: 14
clone size: .
CDR3 protein: CASNEGTGNYEQYF

V gene: TRBV14
CDR3 length: 16
clone size: .
CDR3 protein: CASSHTQGPGRTEAFF

V gene: TRBV12-3/TRBV12-4
CDR3 length: 13
clone size: .
CDR3 protein: CASSQSGVSEAFF

V gene: TRBV13
CDR3 length: 15
clone size: .
CDR3 protein: CASSPGGAYTGELFF

V gene: TRBV24-1
CDR3 length: 14
clone size: .
CDR3 protein: CATSDEQVGYGYTF

V gene: TRBV5-1
CDR3 length: 14
clone size: .
CDR3 protein: CASSFGDRGEKLFF

V gene: TRBV15
CDR3 length: 15
clone size: .
CDR3 protein: CATSRAGTGAQPQHF

V gene: TRBV19
CDR3 length: 15
clone size: .
CDR3 protein: CASSKGRQGDHEQYF

V gene: TRBV25-1
CDR3 length: 15
clone size: .
CDR3 protein: CASSERRARDEKLFF

V gene: TRBV28
CDR3 length: 12
clone size: .
CDR3 protein: CASRGGDGRQHF

V gene: TRBV5-6
CDR3 length: 13
clone size: .
CDR3 protein: CASSQTGFYEQYF

V gene: TRBV7-2
CDR3 length: 15
clone size: .
CDR3 protein: CASSLESATYNEQFF

V gene: TRBV29-1
CDR3 length: 16
clone size: .
CDR3 protein: CSVEAGQGWGTDTQYF